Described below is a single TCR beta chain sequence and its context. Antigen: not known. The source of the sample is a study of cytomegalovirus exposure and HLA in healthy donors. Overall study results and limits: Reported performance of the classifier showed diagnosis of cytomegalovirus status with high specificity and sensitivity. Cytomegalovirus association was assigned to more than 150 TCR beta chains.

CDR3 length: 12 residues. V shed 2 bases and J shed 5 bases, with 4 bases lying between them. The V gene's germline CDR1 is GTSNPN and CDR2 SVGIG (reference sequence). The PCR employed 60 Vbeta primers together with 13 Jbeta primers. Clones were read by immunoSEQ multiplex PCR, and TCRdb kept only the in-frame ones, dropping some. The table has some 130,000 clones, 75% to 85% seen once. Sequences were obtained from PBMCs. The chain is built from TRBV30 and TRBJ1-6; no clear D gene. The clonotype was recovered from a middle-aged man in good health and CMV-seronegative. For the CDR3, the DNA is TGTGCCTGGAGTACTAATAATTCACCCCTCCACTTT. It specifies CAWSTNNSPLHF.